This T cell receptor beta chain is drawn from a study of T cell responses to AZD1222 COVID-19 vaccine. Study-level points and caveats: The donor cohort was predominantly white British with a female majority, and clonal diversity may have been underestimated. Receipt of two AZD1222 doses was followed by a rise in Spike-specific TCR breadth and depth. Nearly half of spike-specific TCRs reportedly target variant regions that are unmutated in the B.1.351 and B.1.1.7 variants.

The protocol was immunoSEQ multiplex PCR, while the TCRdb copy is restricted to in-frame clones and leaves out a portion. The table lists roughly 150,000 clones, around nine tenths of them singletons, with under 8% in the top ten. Comments on this clone: Its cognate antigen is unknown.

Germline lookup yields CDR1 LNHDA and CDR2 SQIVND (reference sequence). This CDR3 contains 14 residues. V was clipped by 1 base and J by 5 bases; unmatched bases: 2. This receptor was identified in an adult who had recovered from COVID-19. The sample was peripheral blood, taken after recovery from COVID-19. The chain employs TRBV19 and TRBJ2-5; TRBD2 matches 9 bases. The CDR3 sequence: CASSIVAGGETQYF. The CDR3 DNA reads TGTGCCAGTAGTATAGTGGCGGGAGGGGAGACCCAGTACTTC. The whole variable domain, filled in from reference TRBV19 and TRBJ2-5, reads DGGITQSPKYLFRKEGQNVTLSCEQNLNHDAMYWYRQDPGQGLRLIYYSQIVNDFQKGDIAEGYSVSREKKESFPLTVTSAQKNPTAFYLCASSIVAGGETQYFGPGTRLLVL.